The text below deals with one T cell receptor (beta chain). The data were obtained in a study of blood T cell repertoires in COVID-19. Study overall: Specimens from acute and convalescent COVID-19 originated in the United States, Italy and Spain. PBMCs, B-cell-depleted T cells, or T cells provided the cDNA or gDNA that made up the material.

Patients at the Seattle site were enrolled during active infection and followed longitudinally. In the source study's methods: Nucleated cell counts were estimated from reference gene primer amplification. Assay: immunoSEQ multiplex PCR; the TCRdb copy retains only in-frame clones and omits some. The V and J calls and clone size are taken from that table; D and trimming were inferred from the DNA. The data show roughly 120,000 clones, with 80% to 95% seen just once and approximately 2% held by the top ten. V shed 6 bases, J shed 8 bases, and the junction held 6 bases outside the gene matches. CDR1 and CDR2 (germline): SQVTM, ANQGSEA. CDR3 length equals 11 residues.

The chain carries TRBV29-1 and TRBJ1-2, with 7 bases aligning to TRBD1. Input material: peripheral blood. The origin of this receptor is a man between 45 and 60 years old with COVID-19, enrolled during active disease. The CDR3 nucleotides read TGCAGCGTGAGAGACAGGGAGGGCTACACCTTC. The encoded protein is CSVRDREGYTF.